This T cell receptor beta chain stems from a study of Tregs in tolerant kidney transplant recipients. Study details: After B cell culture, CD4+CD8-CD25+CD127- and CD4+CD8-4-1BB+CD40L- cells were sorted. CD4+CD25+CD127- cells came from approximately three-day belatacept mixed lymphocyte reactions, some with approximately 5-day graft donor restimulation.

Study findings and constraints: Expanding Tregs on activated donor B cells appeared to best identify donor-specific TCRbeta clones.

Generated by immunoSEQ multiplex PCR, the TCRdb table keeps only in-frame clones and is missing some. This sample has 9,500 to 12,000 clones, with 91% found just once. This clone was counted once. The antigen is unknown. Trimming shortened V by 2 bases and J by 5 bases, and 8 bases separated the two germline ends. Germline-derived CDR1 and CDR2 are SGHDT and YYEEEE. CDR3 size: 13 residues. The receptor comes from a human patient who received a combined kidney and bone marrow transplant. The starting material was Tregs from blood cultured with allogeneic cells, obtained before the transplant. The rearrangement uses TRBV5-6 and TRBJ2-1; D unclear. The CDR3 here is CASSFRGNNEQFF. The CDR3 DNA is TGTGCCAGCAGCTTCCGCGGAAACAATGAGCAGTTCTTC.